Given below is one TCR beta chain in context. Its cognate antigen is unknown. TCRdb recomputed calls from the 5' RACE reads with MiXCR, one row per CDR3 protein. The table lists 220,000 or so distinct CDR3 sequences, 15% to 20% of them singletons. The data are from a study of CD8 T cells in ankylosing spondylitis. Findings of the study overall: Seemingly characteristic of ankylosing spondylitis blood was a TCR beta motif consisting of 7 or 8 highly homologous variants. Before this, some motif variants had been reported in reactive arthritis synovial fluid and blood.

The length of the CDR3 is 14 residues. Looked up from germline, CDR1 is LGHNA and CDR2 is YSLEER. Deletions cut 3 bases from V and 3 bases from J, with 12 bases between. The rearrangement joins TRBV4-3 to TRBJ2-7; possibly TRBD1 for D (6 bases). Sequencing input: blood, either unsorted or a sorted T cell fraction (not recorded which). This clonotype was obtained from a male donor with ankylosing spondylitis. The CDR3 loop is CASSQGRTVYEQYF. The CDR3 DNA reads TGCGCCAGCAGCCAGGGAAGGACAGTCTACGAGCAGTACTTC.